This TCR beta chain was observed in a study of molecular identifiers for immune sequencing clone quantification (dated by TCRdb to about 2018). With respect to the entire study: In a replicate experiment, RNA from around 20,000 or 100,000 naive CD8 T cells was split into five aliquots, four of which were sequenced. The study was a methods study using CD8 T cells to benchmark molecular-identifier clustering-based TCR repertoire sequencing (MIDCIRS) and TCR RNA copy counting. What the study reported, not specific to this receptor: Modeling estimated about 3 recovered TCR RNA copies per cell, compared with about 10 by digital PCR, which implies roughly 30% capture efficiency. Highly expanded clone sizes could be underestimated if identical TCR molecules share a barcode. Naive libraries contained spiked-in Jurkat TCR RNA (approximately nine copies' worth), which is not part of the donor repertoire. When barcode sub-clustering was left out, chimeric consensus sequences inflated TCR diversity, with chimeras reaching as high as 47%. In CMV-specific effector cells, over 99% of molecules were held by clones above 20 RNA copies, whereas under 1% of molecules were held by such clones in naive cells. Spiked-in Jurkat TCR RNA equivalent to a single cell was reported to be detectable even among over 800,000 naive CD8 T cells.

Libraries of naive CD8 T cells were generated from about 20,000 to 1,000,000 sorted cells, with 10%, 30% or 50% of the purified RNA used. On a BD FACSAria II, naive CD8 T cells were FACS-sorted as CD8+CD4-CCR7+CD45RA+ and collected into RLT Plus buffer. To test detection sensitivity, Jurkat RNA equal to ten TCR copies was added to samples of roughly 18,000-1,100,000 naive CD8 T cells. CD8 T cells were enriched using RosetteSep CD8+ T Cell Enrichment Cocktail and Ficoll-Paque, and the enriched cells then underwent ACK red cell lysis. In its sample, this clonotype was seen many times. Its antigen specificity is not known. No per-base quality is available; no much larger clone lies one base away. V drops 3 bases and J drops 0 bases, leaving 9 bases in between. From the cysteine up to the phenylalanine, the CDR3 has a length of 16 residues. The read is trimmed to its CDR3 DNA, 48 bases read in frame from base 1. CDR1 and CDR2, per the germline V gene (reference sequence), are LNHDA and SQIVND.

Library method: PCR. The sequencer listed for this sample is Illumina HiSeq 4000. Bulk TCR libraries were made following a previously described method, with the TCR primers given in Table S5. Total RNA was purified with the Qiagen AllPrep DNA/RNA kit. Reads from multiple sequencing runs of the same library were pooled before analysis. The study's processing was this. Reads were retained only if their TCR constant sequence matched exactly, and those retained reads were trimmed to 150 nt and grouped according to their 12-nt molecular barcodes. Reads in each barcode group were sub-clustered using a 15% Levenshtein threshold, and a quality-weighted consensus sequence was built for each RNA molecule. Non-functional sequences were excluded, and lower-count sequences lying one edit away from another sequence were also excluded. Based on fitting two negative binomial distributions, any barcode sub-cluster with under 20% of the maximum read count was discarded. The public reads were reanalyzed by TCRdb: fastp trimming at Q25, MiXCR alignment, in-frame beta chains only. All rows with the same CDR3 protein become a single entry with the most common DNA and genes. TCRdb's processing, not the authors' own work, is the source of the V and J calls. This sample lists 85,000 to 100,000 distinct CDR3 sequences; approximately 22% were detected once. The ten largest clones add up to roughly 1% of the sample.

The receptor was isolated from a human donor in good health. Some libraries in this study had Jurkat cell RNA spiked in. Sequencing used naive CD8+ T cells from blood, with Jurkat cell RNA spiked in. In the paper's terms, the cell subset or site label means: FACS-sorted CD8+CD4-CCR7+CD45RA+ naive T cells. The chain joins TRBV19 to TRBJ2-6; the D gene cannot be resolved reliably. The nucleotides are TGTGCCAGTAGTATTAGGATACTCTCTGGGGCCAACGTCCTGACTTTC. The encoded protein is CASSIRILSGANVLTF.